Below, 32 T cell receptor beta chains from the same sample are listed, as sequenced in a study of CD8+ T cells in alopecia areata. Extracted from the samples, RNA was reverse transcribed into cDNA to serve as the sequencing template. Sequenced by immunoSEQ multiplex PCR; TCRdb stores in-frame clones only, minus some. Of roughly 15,000 clones in the sample, more than 45% are singletons; the top ten hold about 12%. Alopecia areata patients provided lesional scalp punch biopsies and peripheral blood, both collected for the study. Sequenced material: skin. These receptors all come from a human donor with alopecia areata.

The chain combines TRBV4-1 with TRBJ2-5; 8 bases are a match to TRBD1. The junction had 6 bases not matched to a gene; V was cut back by 4 bases and J by 2 bases. The CDR3 loop spans 15 amino acids. Germline V CDR1 and CDR2: MGHRA, YSYEKL. The CDR3 nucleotides read TGCGCCAGCAGCCCCAGGGGGCCCCTACAAGAGACCCAGTACTTC. Translated, it gives CASSPRGPLQETQYF.

V usage is TRBV18 and J usage is TRBJ2-5, with D possibly TRBD2 on 6 matching bases. Germline V lookup: CDR1 KGHSH, CDR2 LQKENI. The CDR3 contains 14 residues. The germline V and J ends were trimmed by 4 bases and 8 bases, with 17 bases remaining between them. Written as DNA, the CDR3 is TGTGCCAGCTCACGAGGCAGGGAGGAGAGTACCCAGTACTTC. It encodes CASSRGREESTQYF.

The rearrangement uses TRBV6-5 and TRBJ1-5; D ambiguous. The CDR3 runs 14 residues. Germline assignment: CDR1 MNHEY and CDR2 SVGAGI. Deletions cut 6 bases from V and 4 bases from J, with 13 bases between. CDR3 in amino acids: CASSRDTVNQPQHF. The CDR3 coding sequence is TGTGCCAGCAGCCGAGATACAGTAAATCAGCCCCAGCATTTT.

This CDR3 reads CASSQGTSPYNEQFF. DNA for the CDR3: TGTGCCAGCAGCCAAGGGACTAGCCCCTACAATGAGCAGTTCTTC. V is TRBV14 and J is TRBJ2-1; 8 bases match TRBD2. CDR3 length equals 15 residues. V dropped 1 base and J dropped 2; count of bases not matched to a gene: 1. CDR1 SGHDN and CDR2 FVKESK come from the germline V gene.

V and J are TRBV28 and TRBJ2-7; no clear D. Trimming removed 7 bases from V and 6 bases from J, with 19 bases in between. Germline V gives CDR1 MDHEN, CDR2 SYDVKM. There are 14 residues in the CDR3. CDR3 region: CASTNPVVQPEQYF. In DNA form, the CDR3 reads TGTGCCAGCACCAACCCGGTAGTCCAACCCGAGCAGTACTTC.

This clone was counted only a few times. The rearrangement links TRBV6-1 to TRBJ1-5; no clear D gene. This CDR3 is 15 amino acids long. The germline gives CDR1 MNHNS, CDR2 SASEGT. V was shortened by 10 bases and J by 5 bases, with 21 bases between the two germline ends. The CDR3 sequence: CATQPLHSEHQPQHF. The CDR3 nucleotides read TGTGCCACCCAACCCCTCCACTCAGAGCATCAGCCCCAGCATTTT.

In this sample, this clone turned up a few times. This rearrangement joins TRBV6-1 to TRBJ2-1; weak D call: TRBD2 (6 bases). From germline, CDR1 is MNHNS and CDR2 SASEGT. The germline V and J ends were trimmed by 6 bases and 5 bases, with 11 bases remaining between them. This CDR3 has 13 amino acids. CDR3 residues: CASRGLPNNEQFF. The CDR3 DNA reads TGTGCCAGCAGGGGACTGCCGAACAATGAGCAGTTCTTC.

This clone is medium-sized by share. The chain employs TRBV7-2 and TRBJ2-3; D possibly matches TRBD1 or TRBD2 (5 bases each). This CDR3 is built from 17 residues. Germline assignment: CDR1 SGHTA and CDR2 FQGNSA. V dropped 5 bases and J dropped 0 bases, with 18 bases sitting between them. For the CDR3, the DNA is TGTGCCAGCAGCCATTTGAAGGGGAGCCTTAGCACAGATACGCAGTATTTT. Protein product: CASSHLKGSLSTDTQYF.

This clone is termed medium-sized. The chain carries TRBV7-2 and TRBJ2-7; 9 nucleotides agree with TRBD2. The CDR3 length is 15 residues. The trim removed 1 base at V and 6 bases at J, leaving 7 bases unmatched. Germline CDR1 SGHTA, CDR2 FQGNSA. The CDR3 reads CASSLVGGRVSEQYF. CDR3 in DNA: TGTGCCAGCAGCTTAGTTGGCGGGAGGGTCTCCGAGCAGTACTTC.

The chain carries TRBV4-1 and TRBJ2-1; D is unclear. This CDR3 has 19 amino acids. The V and J ends lost 2 bases and 0 bases respectively, with 20 bases between them. Germline CDR1 and CDR2: MGHRA and YSYEKL. In DNA form, the CDR3 reads TGCGCCAGCAGCCAAAGAACAGCTAGGATCCTTAGCTCCTACAATGAGCAGTTCTTC. Its translation: CASSQRTARILSSYNEQFF.

The chain is built from TRBV23-1 and TRBJ2-1, with 10 bases that match TRBD2. TRBV23-1 is an ORF, and what it does is uncertain. CDR3 length: 17 residues. Unmatched junction bases numbered 15, after V lost 7 bases and J lost 6 bases. The CDR3 DNA is TGCGCCAGCATCTGGACTAGCGGATTCCCCCCCTCCAATGAGCAGTTCTTC. It yields the protein CASIWTSGFPPSNEQFF.

V gene TRBV5-1 combines with J gene TRBJ2-2, with a weak D call TRBD1 (6 bases). Germline V gene lookup returns CDR1 SGHRS and CDR2 YFSETQ. Trimming took 2 bases from V and 6 from J, leaving 20 bases between them. This CDR3 spans 17 amino acids. The CDR3 is CASSFPLPHRVPGELFF. The CDR3 DNA is TGCGCCAGCAGCTTCCCCCTTCCTCACAGGGTCCCCGGGGAGCTGTTTTTT. Drawing the rest from reference TRBV5-1 and TRBJ2-2, the complete variable domain is KAGVTQTPRYLIKTRGQQVTLSCSPISGHRSVSWYQQTPGQGLQFLFEYFSETQRNKGNFPGRFSGRQFSNSRSEMNVSTLELGDSALYLCASSFPLPHRVPGELFFGEGSRLTVL.

The genes are TRBV2 and TRBJ2-1, with TRBD2 as a possible D gene (6 bases). V dropped 7 bases and J dropped 2 bases, with 9 bases sitting between them. CDR1 is SNHLY, CDR2 FYNNEI, per germline. This CDR3 is 13 amino acids long. The CDR3 sequence is CASTGGAYNEQFF. Written as DNA, the CDR3 is TGTGCCAGCACGGGCGGGGCCTACAATGAGCAGTTCTTC.

The chain recombines TRBV4-1 with TRBJ2-2; D is tentatively TRBD1 or TRBD2 (5 bases each). V gave up 0 bases and J gave up 5 bases, with 19 bases separating them. This CDR3 region has 18 residues. Germline V gene data show CDR1 as MGHRA and CDR2 as YSYEKL. The CDR3, as DNA: TGCGCCAGCAGCCAAGACCGGAGTAGAGGATGGGGGACCGGGGAGCTGTTTTTT. It encodes CASSQDRSRGWGTGELFF.

The V call is TRBV29-1, the J call TRBJ2-1; no definite D call. Germline V gene sequence: CDR1 SQVTM, CDR2 ANQGSEA. The CDR3 is 13 residues long. CDR3 sequence reads: CTAGQSSYNEQFF. Here the CDR3 DNA reads TGCACCGCCGGGCAGAGCTCCTACAATGAGCAGTTCTTC.

In nucleotides, the CDR3 is TGCGCCAGCAGCTCGGGACAGGGAGAAAAACTGTTTTTT. Translated, it gives CASSSGQGEKLFF. V is TRBV5-1 and J is TRBJ1-4; 9 bases fit TRBD1. CDR1 and CDR2 (germline): SGHRS, YFSETQ. V shed 3 bases and J 8 bases; nucleotides not matched to a gene: 2. The CDR3 extends over 13 amino acids.

This chain uses TRBV4-1 with TRBJ1-1; maybe TRBD1 (6 bases). The CDR3 is 13 amino acids. Germline V lookup: CDR1 MGHRA, CDR2 YSYEKL. Trimming stripped 4 bases from V and 4 bases from J, with 10 bases between. DNA for the CDR3: TGCGCCAGCAGCCGGGGGGCTTCCACTGAAGCTTTCTTT. Amino acid sequence: CASSRGASTEAFF.

J is TRBJ2-7 and V is TRBV4-3; TRBD1 agrees at 8 bases. V was clipped by 2 bases and J by 2 bases; unmatched bases: 23. The CDR3 totals 21 residues. CDR1 LGHNA and CDR2 YSLEER come from the germline V gene. The chain's CDR3 is CASSQSPRRDRRPRNTYEQYF. DNA for the CDR3: TGCGCCAGCAGCCAAAGCCCTAGGAGGGACAGGAGACCGAGGAATACCTACGAGCAGTACTTC.

The CDR3 here is CASSGRDRGWETQYF. As DNA, the CDR3 is TGTGCCAGCAGCGGAAGGGACAGGGGATGGGAGACCCAGTACTTC. The genes are TRBV11-3 and TRBJ2-5; 10 nucleotides align to TRBD1. The CDR3 is made up of 15 amino acids. Trimming took 5 bases from V and 5 from J; bases not matched to a gene: 8. Germline CDR1 SGHNT, CDR2 YENEEA.

Sample share makes this clone medium-sized. DNA of the CDR3: TGTGCCAGCAGCGTCTATAACCCCGGCACCGGGGAGCTGTTTTTT. As protein: CASSVYNPGTGELFF. This chain connects TRBV9 to TRBJ2-2; unclear D gene. The length of the CDR3 is 15 residues. Trimming cost V 2 bases and J 4 bases, with 12 bases left between them. Per the germline V gene, CDR1 is SGDLS and CDR2 is YYNGEE.

The V and J genes are TRBV28 and TRBJ2-1; no definite D call. The CDR3 is made up of 12 amino acids. V was pared by 3 bases and J by 8 bases, with 8 bases between. Per germline, CDR1 MDHEN and CDR2 SYDVKM. For the CDR3, the DNA is TGTGCCAGCAGTTTGGCTCTGTATGAGCAGTTCTTC. Amino acids: CASSLALYEQFF.

The chain couples TRBV18 to TRBJ2-7, with D unresolved. The V and J ends lost 3 bases and 0 bases respectively, with 12 bases between them. The CDR3 extends over 15 amino acids. Germline assignment: CDR1 KGHSH and CDR2 LQKENI. Written as DNA, the CDR3 is TGTGCCAGCTCACCGACGGTCGCCAGCTCCTACGAGCAGTACTTC. It translates to CASSPTVASSYEQYF.

The chain carries TRBV11-1 and TRBJ1-3; D may be TRBD1 (6 bases). The germline V and J ends were trimmed by 5 bases and 0 bases, with 14 bases remaining between them. Looked up from germline, CDR1 is SGHAT and CDR2 is FQDESV (reference sequence). This CDR3 is 16 amino acids long. The CDR3 DNA reads TGTGCCAGCAGCCAACAGGGTTTCATCTCTGGAAACACCATATATTTT. Translation gives CASSQQGFISGNTIYF.

This clone is deemed large. The V gene is TRBV5-4, the J gene TRBJ1-4; no firm D call. The V end lost 4 bases, the J end lost 6 bases, and 4 bases lay between the germline ends. Germline V gene data show CDR1 as SGHNT and CDR2 as YYREEE (reference sequence). CDR3 length equals 11 residues. The CDR3, as DNA: TGTGCCAGCAGCCGGGATGAAAAACTGTTTTTT. Translation gives CASSRDEKLFF.

The chain combines TRBV6-4 with TRBJ1-6, with D perhaps matching TRBD1 (5 bases). Germline V gene lookup returns CDR1 MRHNA and CDR2 SNTAGT. The V end was cut by 2 bases, the J end by 7 bases, with 9 bases between. The CDR3 loop spans 14 amino acids. The CDR3 loop is CASSDRGGNSPLHF. The DNA for the CDR3 is TGTGCCAGCAGTGACAGGGGAGGCAATTCACCCCTCCACTTT.

This clone occurred a few times. The chain recombines TRBV5-6 with TRBJ2-1; TRBD2 matches 10 bases. V shed 4 bases and J 5 bases; nucleotides not matched to a gene: 9. Germline-derived CDR1 and CDR2 are SGHDT and YYEEEE. This CDR3 has 16 residues. Here the CDR3 DNA reads TGTGCCAGCAGCGGTGGGAGGACTAGCGGTAACAATGAGCAGTTCTTC. Its protein is CASSGGRTSGNNEQFF. Using reference TRBV5-6 and TRBJ2-1 for the parts outside the CDR3, the full variable domain is DAGVTQSPTHLIKTRGQQVTLRCSPKSGHDTVSWYQQALGQGPQFIFQYYEEEERQRGNFPDRFSGHQFPNYSSELNVNALLLGDSALYLCASSGGRTSGNNEQFFGPGTRLTVL.

This clone was seen only a few times. The V call is TRBV29-1, the J call TRBJ2-1; a possible D gene is TRBD2 (6 bases). Germline V lookup: CDR1 SQVTM, CDR2 ANQGSEA. With 3 bases removed from V and 7 bases from J, the gap between germline ends came to 13 bases. The CDR3 extends over 13 amino acids. This CDR3 reads CSVDLAEGNEQFF. The CDR3 DNA is TGCAGCGTTGATTTAGCGGAGGGGAATGAGCAGTTCTTC.

This clone came up a few times. This rearrangement joins TRBV7-6 to TRBJ2-7, with 8 bases fitting TRBD2. Trimming cost V 1 base and J 4 bases; bases outside gene matches: 3. Germline loops: CDR1 SGHVS, CDR2 FNYEAQ. CDR3 length: 14 amino acids. The CDR3 DNA reads as TGTGCCAGCAGCTTAGGCGGGGGGAATTACGAGCAGTACTTC. Translating gives CASSLGGGNYEQYF.

The chain employs TRBV28 and TRBJ1-1, with D tentatively TRBD1 (5 bases). Per germline, CDR1 MDHEN and CDR2 SYDVKM. This CDR3 has 12 amino acids. V was trimmed by 2 bases and J by 11 bases, leaving 12 bases between them. The CDR3 reads CASSLQGVVAFF. CDR3 sequence (DNA): TGTGCCAGCAGTTTACAGGGCGTGGTGGCTTTCTTT.

This clone ranks as large. The chain employs TRBV5-4 and TRBJ2-1; 12 positions match TRBD2. Trimming at V came to 4 bases and at J to 5 bases, leaving 10 bases not matched to a gene. The germline gives CDR1 SGHNT, CDR2 YYREEE (reference sequence). The CDR3 contains 17 residues. The CDR3 sequence: CASSPAGLAGGNNEQFF. The CDR3 DNA follows: TGTGCCAGCAGCCCGGCAGGCCTAGCGGGGGGGAACAATGAGCAGTTCTTC.

Only a few counts were recorded for this clone. The rearrangement uses TRBV6-5 and TRBJ2-2, with 8 bases matching TRBD2. CDR1 and CDR2 (germline): MNHEY, SVGAGI. The CDR3 is 15 residues long. The V and J ends lost 4 bases and 5 bases, in that order; junction bases with no gene match: 6. The CDR3 reads CASSSTTSATGELFF. The CDR3 bases are TGTGCCAGCAGTTCGACGACTAGCGCGACCGGGGAGCTGTTTTTT.

V usage is TRBV19 and J usage is TRBJ2-7; D is perhaps TRBD1 (6 bases). Germline V gene sequence: CDR1 LNHDA, CDR2 SQIVND (reference sequence). V gave up 3 bases and J gave up 4 bases, with 13 bases separating them. CDR3 length equals 14 residues. The CDR3 coding sequence is TGTGCCAGTAGTATTCGACAGGATTCATACGAGCAGTACTTC. Translation: CASSIRQDSYEQYF.